Following are 23 T cell receptor beta chains from one sample sequenced in a study of blood T cell repertoires in COVID-19. Sequenced by immunoSEQ multiplex PCR; TCRdb stores in-frame clones only, minus some. The sample records some 390,000 clones, 85% to 90% being singletons. Material for sequencing was PBMCs or T cells enriched from blood (not recorded which). These receptors were obtained from a man under 40 who had recovered from COVID-19.

This chain connects TRBV9 to TRBJ1-2; 9 bases fit TRBD1. CDR3 length: 16 residues. Germline CDR1 is SGDLS and CDR2 is YYNGEE. The V segment lost 1 base and the J segment 5 bases; nucleotides outside the gene matches: 9. The CDR3 nucleotides read TGTGCCAGCAGCGTATCAAGGGACAGGGAGATTTATGGCTACACCTTC. It yields the protein CASSVSRDREIYGYTF.

This sequence joins TRBV5-4 and TRBJ1-1, with a weak D call TRBD1 (5 bases). CDR1 and CDR2 (germline): SGHNT, YYREEE (reference sequence). Trimming cost V 0 bases and J 8 bases, with 5 bases left between them. CDR3 size: 11 residues. Here the CDR3 DNA reads TGTGCCAGCAGCTTGGACAGGGAAGCTTTCTTT. It codes for CASSLDREAFF.

V and J are TRBV7-2 and TRBJ2-7, with a tentative D call TRBD1 (6 bases). This CDR3 has 14 amino acids. Germline V gene sequence: CDR1 SGHTA, CDR2 FQGNSA. Between the trimmed V and J ends, which lost 4 bases and 4 bases, there was a span of 14 bases. The CDR3 bases are TGTGCCAGCAGCTACTACAGGGAAGGGTACGAGCAGTACTTC. Its protein product is CASSYYREGYEQYF.

The rearrangement links TRBV24-1 to TRBJ2-5, with 8 bases that match TRBD1. The junction had 8 bases not matched to a gene; V was cut back by 9 bases and J by 0 bases. Germline loops: CDR1 KGHDR, CDR2 SFDVKD. The CDR3 is made up of 15 amino acids. The chain's CDR3 is CATGDRTTYQETQYF. In DNA, the CDR3 is TGTGCCACCGGGGACAGGACCACGTACCAAGAGACCCAGTACTTC.

V and J are TRBV13 and TRBJ2-1; D possibly corresponds to TRBD1 (6 bases). Germline CDR1 is PRHDT and CDR2 is FYEKMQ (reference sequence). CDR3 size: 17 residues. V was pared by 5 bases and J by 4 bases, with 21 bases between. The CDR3 DNA reads as TGTGCCAGCAGCAGCGGAGGACAGCCACCTCAATACAATGAGCAGTTCTTC. It codes for CASSSGGQPPQYNEQFF. Full variable domain (rest looked up from reference TRBV13 and TRBJ2-1): AAGVIQSPRHLIKEKRETATLKCYPIPRHDTVYWYQQGPGQDPQFLISFYEKMQSDKGSIPDRFSAQQFSDYHSELNMSSLELGDSALYFCASSSGGQPPQYNEQFFGPGTRLTVL.

The chain joins TRBV4-1 to TRBJ2-7; the D is unclear. V lost 1 base to trimming and J lost 3 bases, with 10 bases between them. This CDR3 contains 14 residues. The germline gives CDR1 MGHRA, CDR2 YSYEKL. CDR3 sequence (DNA): TGCGCCAGCAGCCAAGGTCAGGATTTCTACGAGCAGTACTTC. This translates into CASSQGQDFYEQYF.

This clone was detected only once. This chain connects TRBV29-1 to TRBJ2-7; D possibly corresponds to TRBD1 (5 bases). Germline loops: CDR1 SQVTM, CDR2 ANQGSEA. The V end lost 8 bases, the J end lost 0 bases, and 14 bases lay between the germline ends. This CDR3 spans 13 amino acids. The CDR3 sequence: CSPSDTDSYEQYF. The CDR3 region has the DNA TGCAGCCCATCGGACACCGACTCCTACGAGCAGTACTTC.

V and J are TRBV28 and TRBJ2-5, with 9 nucleotides matching TRBD2. The CDR3 sequence is 19 residues long. Germline trimming cut 3 bases from V and 2 bases from J; bases unmatched to any gene: 16. The germline V gene encodes CDR1 MDHEN and CDR2 SYDVKM. The CDR3 sequence: CASSLKGRGRLAGQETQYF. The CDR3 bases are TGTGCCAGCAGTTTGAAGGGGCGAGGTAGGCTAGCGGGACAAGAGACCCAGTACTTC.

The chain uses TRBV6-1 and TRBJ2-6; D unclear. This CDR3 has 18 amino acids. Per the germline V gene, CDR1 is MNHNS and CDR2 is SASEGT. Trimming took 4 bases from V and 0 from J, leaving 16 bases between them. This chain's CDR3 is CASSAAPSSSSGANVLTF. Written as DNA, the CDR3 is TGTGCCAGCAGTGCAGCGCCCTCTTCGAGCTCTGGGGCCAACGTCCTGACTTTC.

The chain is built from TRBV2 and TRBJ1-1, with D perhaps TRBD1 (6 bases). From germline, CDR1 is SNHLY and CDR2 FYNNEI. The V and J ends lost 10 bases and 2 bases respectively, with 14 bases between them. This CDR3 spans 13 amino acids. CDR3: CATNRELNTEAFF. The CDR3 DNA reads TGTGCCACCAACAGGGAGTTAAACACTGAAGCTTTCTTT.

The chain is built from TRBV18 and TRBJ1-1; no reliable D call. The germline V and J ends were trimmed by 6 bases and 6 bases, with 11 bases remaining between them. The CDR3 spans 12 residues. CDR1 is KGHSH, CDR2 LQKENI, per germline. The CDR3 here is CASSRTGPEAFF. The CDR3 coding sequence is TGTGCCAGCTCCCGTACGGGTCCTGAAGCTTTCTTT.

The chain links TRBV7-8 to TRBJ2-1; 7 bases line up with TRBD1. The germline V gene encodes CDR1 SGHVS and CDR2 FQNEAQ. V shed 4 bases, J shed 0 bases, and the junction held 6 bases outside the gene matches. This CDR3 region has 16 residues. The CDR3: CASSSPTGASYNEQFF. Here the CDR3 DNA reads TGTGCCAGCAGCTCTCCTACAGGGGCCTCCTACAATGAGCAGTTCTTC.

This clone has just one count. V gene TRBV5-5 combines with J gene TRBJ1-2; 8 bases match TRBD1. J gave up 0 bases and V 0 bases, and 4 bases lay outside the gene matches. Germline CDR1 reads SGHKS; CDR2 reads YYEKEE (reference sequence). The CDR3 is 16 amino acids. The CDR3 here is CASSLEATGANYGYTF. CDR3 sequence (DNA): TGTGCCAGCAGCTTGGAAGCGACAGGGGCTAACTATGGCTACACCTTC.

This sequence joins TRBV23-1 and TRBJ2-3, with D perhaps TRBD2 (6 bases). TRBV23-1 is an ORF, with its function uncertain. V lost 6 bases to trimming and J lost 4 bases, with 23 bases between them. This CDR3 is 17 amino acids long. Written as DNA, the CDR3 is TGCGCCAGCAGCCGACTGAGATCAGATGGGAGGCCAGATACGCAGTATTTT. Amino acids: CASSRLRSDGRPDTQYF.

This chain joins TRBV2 and TRBJ1-1; D remains ambiguous. The CDR3 is made up of 14 amino acids. The germline V gene has CDR1 SNHLY and CDR2 FYNNEI. With 7 bases removed from V and 6 bases from J, the gap between germline ends came to 18 bases. This CDR3 reads CASTTSGLYAEAFF. CDR3 DNA sequence: TGTGCCAGCACTACGTCGGGTTTGTACGCTGAAGCTTTCTTT.

The chain links TRBV12-5 to TRBJ2-3, with 9 bases identical to TRBD1. CDR3 size: 16 residues. Germline V CDR1 and CDR2: LGHNT, FRNRAP. The ends lost 5 bases at V and 2 bases at J; junction bases unmatched: 8. The CDR3 bases are TGTGCTAGTGGTCCCAACCGGGACAGGGACACAGATACGCAGTATTTT. Translated, it gives CASGPNRDRDTDTQYF.

The V call is TRBV28, the J call TRBJ1-1; 7 bases are a match to TRBD1. The CDR3 length is 14 residues. With 3 bases clipped from V and 10 bases from J, the junction kept 11 bases outside the gene matches. Germline V CDR1 and CDR2: MDHEN, SYDVKM. The DNA for the CDR3 is TGTGCCAGCAGTTTGGCAGGGGGTTTTAGGCTAGCTTTCTTT. Translating gives CASSLAGGFRLAFF.

The J gene is TRBJ2-1, the V gene TRBV27, with a weak D call TRBD2 (5 bases). CDR1 MNHEY and CDR2 SMNVEV come from the germline V gene (reference sequence). This CDR3 is 15 amino acids long. Trimming removed 3 bases at V and 3 bases at J, with 12 bases between. The CDR3 DNA follows: TGTGCCAGCAGTTTTATGACGGGATACTACAATGAGCAGTTCTTC. This codes for CASSFMTGYYNEQFF.

The chain combines TRBV10-3 with TRBJ2-7; 12 bases line up with TRBD2. The V gene end was trimmed by 7 bases and the J gene end by 5 bases; junction bases not matched to a gene: 6. This CDR3 spans 14 amino acids. Germline V gene sequence: CDR1 ENHRY, CDR2 SYGVKD. The CDR3 coding sequence is TGTGCCATCAAACGACTAGCGGGAGAGGACGAGCAGTACTTC. Protein product: CAIKRLAGEDEQYF.

This chain joins TRBV21-1 and TRBJ2-7; the DNA was not used to check the table's D call, TRBD2. TRBV21-1 is annotated as a pseudogene. CDR3 length: 15 residues. The CDR3 loop is CASSKDGREVAEQYF. CDR3 in DNA: TGTGCCAGCAGCAAAGACGGCAGGGAGGTTGCCGAGCAGTACTTC.

The J gene is TRBJ2-7, the V gene TRBV30, with TRBD2 as a possible D gene (6 bases). Germline V gene data show CDR1 as GTSNPN and CDR2 as SVGIG (reference sequence). CDR3 length: 14 amino acids. V lost 4 bases and J lost 1, with 14 bases in between. DNA of the CDR3: TGTGCCTGGATGCGAGGGACTCCTTCCTACGAGCAGTACTTC. Protein: CAWMRGTPSYEQYF.

V is TRBV27 and J is TRBJ1-2; TRBD1 matches 8 bases. CDR1 is MNHEY and CDR2 is SMNVEV in the germline V gene (reference sequence). This CDR3 spans 15 amino acids. V shed 5 bases and J 0 bases; nucleotides not matched to a gene: 5. The CDR3 coding sequence is TGTGCCAGCAGTCTCAGGACAGGGACTAACTATGGCTACACCTTC. Protein sequence: CASSLRTGTNYGYTF.

The DNA for the CDR3 is TGTGCCAGCACCACCGGACTTGGCACTGAAGCTTTCTTT. Translation gives CASTTGLGTEAFF. The rearrangement joins TRBV12-3 or TRBV12-4 to TRBJ1-1; D gene ambiguous. The CDR3 extends over 13 amino acids. V dropped 7 bases and J dropped 4 bases, with 13 bases sitting between them.